The following is a TCR beta chain sequence with its context. The data were obtained in a study of OX40 agonist ivuxolimab in advanced cancers. As for the study in general: Patients receiving dose escalation had hepatocellular carcinoma, melanoma, renal cell or head and neck cancer.

Patients were excluded for autoimmune disease history or systemic immunosuppression. Sequenced by immunoSEQ multiplex PCR; TCRdb stores in-frame clones only, minus some. The repertoire includes some 74,000 clones, around 91% of them detected once, and less than 0.35% sits in the top ten. The J segment lost 4 bases and the V segment lost 3 bases, leaving 7 bases of the junction unmatched. The CDR3 is made up of 15 amino acids. CDR1 is MNHNS, CDR2 SASEGT, per germline. This chain joins TRBV6-1 and TRBJ1-1; 8 nucleotides line up with TRBD1. The clonotype originates from an adult with an advanced solid tumor such as melanoma, head and neck, liver or kidney cancer. The sequences come from CD4+ or CD8+ T cells sorted from blood, collected in a trial of the OX40 agonist ivuxolimab. This CDR3 reads CASSDLQGGVTEAFF. Written as DNA, the CDR3 is TGTGCCAGCAGTGACCTACAGGGGGGGGTCACTGAAGCTTTCTTT.